This entry describes one TCR beta chain. The antigen is unknown. This entry belongs to a study of T cell responses to AZD1222 COVID-19 vaccine. Study results and caveats: Repertoire samples came only from after the peak T cell response. Unmutated regions of variants are reportedly targeted by nearly half of spike-specific TCRs.

V lost 0 bases to trimming and J lost 4 bases, with 12 bases between them. The length of the CDR3 is 15 residues. The germline CDR1 and CDR2 sequences are SGHNT and YENEEA. Measured with immunoSEQ multiplex PCR; TCRdb has only the in-frame clones, and not every one. The sample holds about 130,000 clones, about 92% seen once. This clonotype was sampled from an adult in good health. This rearrangement joins TRBV11-3 to TRBJ1-1, with a possible D match to TRBD1 (5 bases). Sequencing was performed on peripheral blood, taken on day 0 of MenACWY control vaccination. Here the CDR3 DNA reads TGTGCCAGCAGCTTAGAGCCAGGGCAGGGCACTGAAGCTTTCTTT. This codes for CASSLEPGQGTEAFF.